A single T cell receptor beta chain is shown here with its context. No cognate antigen has been identified for it. The sample holds no much larger clone one base away, and base qualities are not on file. The record originates from a study of graft-versus-host responses after intestinal transplantation (dated by TCRdb to 2020 to 2022). About the study as a whole: The transplants that recipients got were multivisceral, liver-intestinal, or isolated intestinal. Bulk TCR-beta CDR3 sequencing was used to track graft-versus-host and host-versus-graft alloreactive T cell clones in the graft, circulation and bone marrow after intestinal transplantation. To identify alloreactive clones, pre-transplant mixed lymphocyte reaction products were sequenced and then compared with unstimulated pre-transplant donor and recipient T cells. Rather than being sequenced by the commercial service, samples from a few later patients were sequenced in-house on an Illumina MiSeq and processed with MiXCR. Donor T cell macrochimerism was defined as a peak of at least 4% donor T cells among recipient peripheral blood mononuclear cells. Anti-thymocyte globulin induction was given to all recipients, followed by maintenance tacrolimus and steroids for around three years. The cohort enrolled about two dozen intestinal transplant recipients including one retransplant, and a few patients lacking pretransplant specimens were excluded. What the research found in general, with its limitations: GvH clones were detected in recipient bone marrow, and some of these GvH clones were observed earlier in ileal mucosa or blood, consistent with an intestinal mucosal origin. In patients with donor T cell macrochimerism, the allografts had high GvH to HvG T cell clonal ratios. Peak levels of circulating GvH clones were associated with declines in HvG clones early after transplant. Conclusions were limited by the relatively low number and heterogeneity of intestinal transplant patients.

In the first month after transplant, blood samples were collected up to 4 times, and after that at least monthly when available. CDR1 and CDR2 are drawn from the germline V gene: MRHNA, SNTAGT. Inclusive of the bounding cysteine and phenylalanine, the CDR3 is 13 residues long. Only the CDR3 portion is preserved as DNA: 39 bases, with reading frame beginning at the first base. A distance of 7 bases separates the germline ends of V and J, which lose 6 bases and 0 bases respectively. The library was made by the immunoSEQ multiplex PCR assay. For most patients, high-throughput TCR-beta CDR3 sequencing of genomic DNA was performed by Adaptive Biotechnologies. The paper's data handling went like this. Adaptive's ImmunoSEQ software was the source of the TCR sequencing data for around 20 patients, while a few other patients were processed with MiXCR and VDJtools. CDR3 nucleotide sequences shared between donor and recipient were removed because their origin could not be assigned. At least 2-fold expansion over unstimulated cells and a minimum CFSE-low frequency of 0.002% (template counts) or 0.001% (read counts) were required for clones to be classified as alloreactive. A clone was considered mappable if detected in the sequenced pre-transplant spleen, lymph node, or MLR CFSE-low populations of the donor or recipient. Cumulative frequency of alloreactive clones was calculated as a percentage of all sequences weighted by copy number. Here the immuneACCESS table is served through TCRdb, limited to in-frame sequences with V and J called. Missing clones are a known gap in these copies; in checked studies unresolved V genes cover under half, and the rest lacks a known reason. The DNA gave D and trimming, while V, J and clone size come from that table. For this sample there are 74,000 or so clones; around 93% appear just once. Under 0.85% of the sample is held by the ten biggest clonotypes.

The receptor was derived from a human patient who received an intestinal transplant, so some T cells may come from the graft donor. Recombination connected TRBV6-4 to TRBJ2-3; the D gene cannot be named for sure. This specimen was PBMCs, taken 98 days after intestinal transplantation. The DNA sequence follows: TGTGCCAGCAGCGTCGCTAGCACAGATACGCAGTATTTT. It encodes CASSVASTDTQYF.